This T cell receptor beta chain comes out of a study of T cells after posttransplantation cyclophosphamide. Study outcomes and limitations: Tissue-infiltrating T cells from skin or gut overlapped little with blood T cells. Recipient CMV seropositivity and CMV reactivation strongly tracked TRB clonality.

The method was immunoSEQ multiplex PCR; TCRdb's version includes in-frame clones alone and lacks a portion of them. The sample yields about 34,000 clones, without any singletons. On the day of bone marrow donation, the related graft donor provided peripheral blood. This clone showed up many times. Antigen unknown. This TCR derives from a woman aged 45-65 years in good health and a related stem cell transplant donor. The sequencing sample was made of PBMCs.

The CDR3 DNA reads TGTGCCAGTAGTACCCCCAACGGACTAGTCCACAATGAGCAGTTCTTC. This translates into CASSTPNGLVHNEQFF. The chain combines TRBV19 with TRBJ2-1; 7 bases are shared with TRBD2. The CDR3 is 16 amino acids. V lost 4 bases to trimming and J lost 5 bases; unmatched junction nucleotides: 11. Looked up from germline, CDR1 is LNHDA and CDR2 is SQIVND (reference sequence).